These 2 T cell receptor beta chains were all obtained from the same sample, sequenced in a study of vaccination effects on CD4 cells after COVID-19. The method was immunoSEQ multiplex PCR; TCRdb's version includes in-frame clones alone and lacks a portion of them. The repertoire includes approximately 26,000 clones, roughly 79% of them detected once, and roughly 6% sits in the top ten. Ahead of sequencing, the ViraFEST assay grew antigen-specific CD4+ T cells using viral peptide pools. At the end of about 9 days of culture, CD4+ T cells were isolated. Participants were vaccinated with two doses of either the BNT162b2 or mRNA-1273 vaccine. Their cognate antigens are unknown. The starting material was CD4+ T cells from PBMCs cultured with SARS-CoV-2 spike peptides, obtained after COVID-19 vaccination. These receptors all come from a human donor who received a COVID-19 vaccine. Some clones in this sample may be carry-over from other donors' samples.

This chain uses TRBV20-1 with TRBJ1-5; D possibly corresponds to TRBD1 (5 bases). Germline lookup yields CDR1 DFQATT and CDR2 SNEGSKA (reference sequence). V was shortened by 3 bases and J by 7 bases, with 10 bases between the two germline ends. The CDR3 covers 12 residues. CDR3 sequence reads: CSASRGSQPQHF. The CDR3 nucleotides read TGCAGTGCTAGTCGGGGGTCGCAGCCCCAGCATTTT.

The chain carries TRBV5-6 and TRBJ1-1, with D possibly matching TRBD1 (5 bases). This CDR3 is 15 amino acids long. The germline V and J ends were trimmed by 3 bases and 4 bases, with 16 bases remaining between them. CDR1 and CDR2 (germline): SGHDT, YYEEEE. The CDR3 loop is CASSSSWTGGTEAFF. The CDR3 nucleotides are TGTGCCAGCAGCTCCTCCTGGACCGGGGGCACTGAAGCTTTCTTT. The full variable domain, with the rest looked up from reference TRBV5-6 and TRBJ1-1, is DAGVTQSPTHLIKTRGQQVTLRCSPKSGHDTVSWYQQALGQGPQFIFQYYEEEERQRGNFPDRFSGHQFPNYSSELNVNALLLGDSALYLCASSSSWTGGTEAFFGQGTRLTVV.